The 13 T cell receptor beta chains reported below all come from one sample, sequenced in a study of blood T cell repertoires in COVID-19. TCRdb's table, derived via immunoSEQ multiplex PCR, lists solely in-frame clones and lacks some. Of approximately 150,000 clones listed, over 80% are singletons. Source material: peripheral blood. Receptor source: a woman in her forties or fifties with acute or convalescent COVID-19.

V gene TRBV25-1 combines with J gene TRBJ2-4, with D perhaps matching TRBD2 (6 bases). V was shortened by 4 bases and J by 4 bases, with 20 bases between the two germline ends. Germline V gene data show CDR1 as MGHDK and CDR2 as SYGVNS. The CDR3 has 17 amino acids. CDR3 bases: TGTGCCAGCAGTGCCCTCGGGTCGGCTAGCGCTAAAAACATTCAGTACTTC. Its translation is CASSALGSASAKNIQYF.

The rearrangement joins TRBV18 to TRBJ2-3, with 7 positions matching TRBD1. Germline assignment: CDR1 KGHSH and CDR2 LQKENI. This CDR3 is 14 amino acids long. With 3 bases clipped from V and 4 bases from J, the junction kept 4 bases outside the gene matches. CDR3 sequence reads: CASSPTGIADTQYF. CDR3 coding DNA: TGTGCCAGCTCACCGACAGGGATTGCAGATACGCAGTATTTT.

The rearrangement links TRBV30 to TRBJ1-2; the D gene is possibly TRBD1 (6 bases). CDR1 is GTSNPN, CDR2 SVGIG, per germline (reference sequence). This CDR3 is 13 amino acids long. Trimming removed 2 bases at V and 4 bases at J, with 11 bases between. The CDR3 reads CAWSRDTGYGYTF. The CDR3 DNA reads TGTGCCTGGAGTCGGGACACGGGCTATGGCTACACCTTC.

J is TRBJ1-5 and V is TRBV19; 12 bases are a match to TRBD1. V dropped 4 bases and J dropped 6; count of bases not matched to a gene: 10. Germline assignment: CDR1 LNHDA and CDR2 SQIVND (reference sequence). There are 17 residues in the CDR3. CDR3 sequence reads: CASSTRLGQGAGQPQHF. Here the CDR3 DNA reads TGTGCCAGTAGTACGCGTCTGGGACAGGGGGCAGGTCAGCCCCAGCATTTT.

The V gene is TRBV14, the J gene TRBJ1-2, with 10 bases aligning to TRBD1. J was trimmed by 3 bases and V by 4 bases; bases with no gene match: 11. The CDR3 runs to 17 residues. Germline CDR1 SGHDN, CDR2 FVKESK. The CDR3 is CASSPRGGTGAYYGYTF. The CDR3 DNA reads TGTGCCAGCAGCCCGCGGGGGGGGACAGGGGCCTACTATGGCTACACCTTC. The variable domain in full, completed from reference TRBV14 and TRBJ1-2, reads EAGVTQFPSHSVIEKGQTVTLRCDPISGHDNLYWYRRVMGKEIKFLLHFVKESKQDESGMPNNRFLAERTGGTYSTLKVQPAELEDSGVYFCASSPRGGTGAYYGYTFGSGTRLTVV.

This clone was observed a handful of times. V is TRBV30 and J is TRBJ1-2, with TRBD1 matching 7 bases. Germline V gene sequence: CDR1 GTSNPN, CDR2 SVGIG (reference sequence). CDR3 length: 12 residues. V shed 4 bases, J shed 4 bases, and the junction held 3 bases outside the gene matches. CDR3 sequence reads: CAWTQGGYGYTF. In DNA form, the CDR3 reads TGTGCCTGGACCCAGGGGGGCTATGGCTACACCTTC.

CDR3 region: CASSLNRGGAGNTEAFF. Written as DNA, the CDR3 is TGTGCCAGCAGTTTAAACCGAGGGGGCGCGGGGAACACTGAAGCTTTCTTT. The chain uses TRBV28 and TRBJ1-1; 7 positions agree with TRBD1. V gave up 2 bases and J gave up 1 base; unmatched junction bases: 10. Germline CDR1 is MDHEN and CDR2 is SYDVKM. The CDR3 loop spans 17 amino acids.

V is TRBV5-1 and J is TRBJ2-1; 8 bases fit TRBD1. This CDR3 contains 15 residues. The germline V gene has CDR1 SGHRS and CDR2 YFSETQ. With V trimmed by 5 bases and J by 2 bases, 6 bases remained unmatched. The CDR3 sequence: CASRYSGQAYNEQFF. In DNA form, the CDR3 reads TGCGCCAGCAGATACTCGGGACAGGCCTACAATGAGCAGTTCTTC.

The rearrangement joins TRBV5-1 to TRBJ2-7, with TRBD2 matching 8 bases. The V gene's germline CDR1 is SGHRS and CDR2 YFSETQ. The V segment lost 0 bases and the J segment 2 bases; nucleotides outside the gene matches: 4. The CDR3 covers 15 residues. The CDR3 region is CASSLVPAGAYEQYF. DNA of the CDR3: TGCGCCAGCAGCTTGGTCCCAGCGGGGGCCTACGAGCAGTACTTC.

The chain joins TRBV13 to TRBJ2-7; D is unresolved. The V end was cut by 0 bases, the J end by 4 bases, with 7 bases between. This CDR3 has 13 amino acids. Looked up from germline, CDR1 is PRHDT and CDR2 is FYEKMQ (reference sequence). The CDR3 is CASSLGPGYEQYF. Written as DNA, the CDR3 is TGTGCCAGCAGCTTAGGACCGGGTTACGAGCAGTACTTC.

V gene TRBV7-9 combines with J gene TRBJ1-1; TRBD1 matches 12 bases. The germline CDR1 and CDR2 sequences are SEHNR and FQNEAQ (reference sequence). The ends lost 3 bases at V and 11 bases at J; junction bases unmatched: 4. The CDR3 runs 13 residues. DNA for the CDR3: TGTGCCAGCAGCTTTGGGACAGGGGGCGGCGCTTTCTTT. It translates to CASSFGTGGGAFF.

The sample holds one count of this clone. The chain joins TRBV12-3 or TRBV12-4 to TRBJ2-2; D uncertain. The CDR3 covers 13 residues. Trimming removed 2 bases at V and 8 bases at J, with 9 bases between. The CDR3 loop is CASSLISRGELFF. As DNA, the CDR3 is TGTGCCAGCAGTTTAATAAGCCGTGGGGAGCTGTTTTTT.

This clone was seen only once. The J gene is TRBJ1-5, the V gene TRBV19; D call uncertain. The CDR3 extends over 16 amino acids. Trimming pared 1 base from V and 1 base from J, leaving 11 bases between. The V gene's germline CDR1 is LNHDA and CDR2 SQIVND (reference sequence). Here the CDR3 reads CASSIAAGLSNQPQHF. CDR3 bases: TGTGCCAGTAGTATAGCCGCGGGTTTGAGCAATCAGCCCCAGCATTTT.